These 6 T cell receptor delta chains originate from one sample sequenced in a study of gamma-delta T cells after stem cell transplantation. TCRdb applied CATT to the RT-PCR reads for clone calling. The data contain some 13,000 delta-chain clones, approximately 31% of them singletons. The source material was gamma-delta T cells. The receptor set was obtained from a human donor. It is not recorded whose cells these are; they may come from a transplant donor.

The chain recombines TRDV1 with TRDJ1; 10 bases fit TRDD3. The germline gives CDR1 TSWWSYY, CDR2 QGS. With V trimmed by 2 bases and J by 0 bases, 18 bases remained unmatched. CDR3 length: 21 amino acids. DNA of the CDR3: TGTGCTCTTGGGGAAGACGGGATGGGGGATACCTACGACGAGTACACCGATAAACTCATCTTT. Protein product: CALGEDGMGDTYDEYTDKLIF.

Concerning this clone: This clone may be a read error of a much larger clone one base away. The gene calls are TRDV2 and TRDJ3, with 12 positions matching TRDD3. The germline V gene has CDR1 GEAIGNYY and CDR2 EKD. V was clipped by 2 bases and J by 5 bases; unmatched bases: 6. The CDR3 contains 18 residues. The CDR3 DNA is TGTGCCTGTGACAAACTGGGGGATACAGCCAGGGACACCCGACAGATGTTTTTC. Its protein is CACDKLGDTARDTRQMFF.

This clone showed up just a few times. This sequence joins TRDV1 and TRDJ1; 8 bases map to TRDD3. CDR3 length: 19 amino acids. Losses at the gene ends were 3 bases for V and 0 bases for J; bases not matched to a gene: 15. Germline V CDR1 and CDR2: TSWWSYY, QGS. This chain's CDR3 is CALGDMKLYWGLYTDKLIF. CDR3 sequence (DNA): TGTGCTCTTGGGGACATGAAACTTTACTGGGGGTTGTACACCGATAAACTCATCTTT.

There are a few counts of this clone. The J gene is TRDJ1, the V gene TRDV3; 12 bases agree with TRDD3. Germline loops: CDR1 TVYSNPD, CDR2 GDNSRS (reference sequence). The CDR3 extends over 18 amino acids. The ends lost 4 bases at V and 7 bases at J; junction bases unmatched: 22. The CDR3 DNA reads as TGTGCCTCCAAGGGCCTGAGTCAGTACTGGGGGATACAAGGTAAACTCATCTTT. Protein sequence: CASKGLSQYWGIQGKLIF.

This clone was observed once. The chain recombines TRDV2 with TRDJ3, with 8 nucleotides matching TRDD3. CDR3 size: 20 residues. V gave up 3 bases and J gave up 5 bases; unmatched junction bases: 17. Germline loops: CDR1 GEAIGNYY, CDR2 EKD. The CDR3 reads CACDPAGRGDIIRDTRQMFF. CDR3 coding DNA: TGTGCCTGTGACCCGGCGGGAAGGGGGGATATAATCAGGGACACCCGACAGATGTTTTTC.

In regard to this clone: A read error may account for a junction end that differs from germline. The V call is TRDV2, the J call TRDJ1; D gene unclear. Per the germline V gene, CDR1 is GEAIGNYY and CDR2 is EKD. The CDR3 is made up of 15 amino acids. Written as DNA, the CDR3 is TGTGCCTGTGACACCGTCTGGAGGGGCACCGATAACCTCATCTTT. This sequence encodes CACDTVWRGTDNLIF.